The 5 T cell receptor beta chains below come from one sample, sequenced in a study of T-cell memory formation after mild COVID-19. TCRdb used MiXCR to reprocess the 5' RACE reads, holding one entry per CDR3 protein. The table includes 190,000 or so distinct CDR3 sequences, over 20% detected once. Specimen: PBMCs or a T cell subset sorted from them (not recorded which). These receptor sequences come from an adult woman who had mild COVID-19 (a few samples of this study predate the infection). Cell type and time point are not known.

This chain links TRBV18 with TRBJ2-7, with a tentative D call TRBD2 (6 bases). V shed 0 bases and J shed 4 bases, with 7 bases lying between them. There are 13 residues in the CDR3. The germline V gene has CDR1 KGHSH and CDR2 LQKENI. CDR3 sequence (DNA): TGTGCCAGCTCACCACCCGCGGGGTACGAGCAGTACTTC. Amino acid sequence: CASSPPAGYEQYF. Combining the CDR3 with reference TRBV18 and TRBJ2-7 gives the whole variable domain NAGVMQNPRHLVRRRGQEARLRCSPMKGHSHVYWYRQLPEEGLKFMVYLQKENIIDESGMPKERFSAEFPKEGPSILRIQQVVRGDSAAYFCASSPPAGYEQYFGPGTRLTVT.

The J gene is TRBJ1-1, the V gene TRBV9; TRBD1 is a possible D gene (5 bases). The length of the CDR3 is 15 residues. The germline CDR1 and CDR2 sequences are SGDLS and YYNGEE. V was clipped by 3 bases and J by 1 base, with 13 bases between them. DNA for the CDR3: TGTGCCAGCAGCGCCGAATCGGGGGGGAACACTGAAGCTTTCTTT. It codes for CASSAESGGNTEAFF.

There are a few counts of this clonotype. V gene TRBV19 combines with J gene TRBJ2-5; possibly TRBD1 for D (6 bases). The V and J ends lost 5 bases and 5 bases respectively, with 15 bases between them. This CDR3 spans 14 amino acids. Looked up from germline, CDR1 is LNHDA and CDR2 is SQIVND (reference sequence). Here the CDR3 reads CASSDQQGWETQYF. The CDR3 region has the DNA TGTGCCAGTAGTGACCAACAGGGTTGGGAGACCCAGTACTTC.

The chain carries TRBV9 and TRBJ2-2, with TRBD2 as a possible D gene (5 bases). The V gene's germline CDR1 is SGDLS and CDR2 YYNGEE. V was cut by 3 bases and J by 1 base, with 10 bases left in between. The CDR3 has 15 amino acids. The CDR3 protein is CASSARGGNTGELFF. The CDR3 nucleotides are TGTGCCAGCAGCGCCCGTGGAGGGAACACCGGGGAGCTGTTTTTT. Complete variable domain (other parts from reference TRBV9 and TRBJ2-2): DSGVTQTPKHLITATGQRVTLRCSPRSGDLSVYWYQQSLDQGLQFLIQYYNGEERAKGNILERFSAQQFPDLHSELNLSSLELGDSALYFCASSARGGNTGELFFGEGSRLTVL.

CDR3: CASSPLRAGGPGEQFF. DNA of the CDR3: TGTGCCAGCAGCCCCCTCCGGGCGGGAGGGCCGGGTGAGCAGTTCTTC. The V gene is TRBV3-1, the J gene TRBJ2-1, with 9 positions matching TRBD2. This CDR3 has 16 amino acids. V trimming: 4 bases; J trimming: 9 bases; junction bases outside the gene matches: 13. The V gene's germline CDR1 is LGHDT and CDR2 YNNKEL (reference sequence).